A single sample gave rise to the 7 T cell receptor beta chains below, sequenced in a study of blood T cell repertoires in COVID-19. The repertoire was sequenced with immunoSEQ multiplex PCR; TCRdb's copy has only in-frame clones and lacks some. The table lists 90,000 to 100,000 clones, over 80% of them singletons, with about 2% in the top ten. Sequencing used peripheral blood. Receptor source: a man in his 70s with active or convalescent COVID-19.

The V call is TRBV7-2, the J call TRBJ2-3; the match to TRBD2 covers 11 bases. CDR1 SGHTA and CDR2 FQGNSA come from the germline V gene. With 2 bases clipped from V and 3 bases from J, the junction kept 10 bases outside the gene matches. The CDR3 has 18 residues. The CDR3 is CASSLPPPGLAVTDTQYF. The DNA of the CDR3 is TGTGCCAGCAGCTTACCCCCTCCGGGACTAGCGGTGACAGATACGCAGTATTTT.

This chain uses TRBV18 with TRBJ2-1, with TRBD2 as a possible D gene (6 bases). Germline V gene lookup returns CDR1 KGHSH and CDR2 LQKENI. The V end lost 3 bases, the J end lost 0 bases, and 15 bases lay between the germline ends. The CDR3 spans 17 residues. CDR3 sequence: CASSPWIRGSSYNEQFF. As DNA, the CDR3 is TGTGCCAGCTCACCTTGGATCCGGGGGAGCTCCTACAATGAGCAGTTCTTC.

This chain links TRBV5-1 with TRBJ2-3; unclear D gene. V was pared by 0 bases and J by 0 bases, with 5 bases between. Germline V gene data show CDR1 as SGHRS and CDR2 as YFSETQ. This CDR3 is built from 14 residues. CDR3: CASSLGRSTDTQYF. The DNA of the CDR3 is TGCGCCAGCAGCTTGGGTCGTAGCACAGATACGCAGTATTTT.

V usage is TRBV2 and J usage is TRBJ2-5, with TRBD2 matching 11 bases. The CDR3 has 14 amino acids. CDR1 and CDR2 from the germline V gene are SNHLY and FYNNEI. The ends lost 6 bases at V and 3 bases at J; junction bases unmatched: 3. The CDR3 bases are TGTGCCAGCAGCCCGACTAGCGGGGAAGAGACCCAGTACTTC. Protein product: CASSPTSGEETQYF.

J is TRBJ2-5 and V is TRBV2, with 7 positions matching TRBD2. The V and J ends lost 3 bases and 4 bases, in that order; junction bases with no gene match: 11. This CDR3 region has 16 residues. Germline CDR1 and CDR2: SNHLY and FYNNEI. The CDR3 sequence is CASSDSGGGGRETQYF. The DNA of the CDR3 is TGTGCCAGCAGTGATTCGGGCGGGGGAGGAAGAGAGACCCAGTACTTC.

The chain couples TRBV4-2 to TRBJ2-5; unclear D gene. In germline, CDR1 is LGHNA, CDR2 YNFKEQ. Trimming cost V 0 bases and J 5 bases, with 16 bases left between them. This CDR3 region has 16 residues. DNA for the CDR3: TGTGCCAGCAGCCAAGATCGACACCCGGTTATCGAGACCCAGTACTTC. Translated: CASSQDRHPVIETQYF.

CDR3 sequence: CASIDDRGRGDGYTF. The CDR3 DNA reads as TGTGCCAGTATAGATGACAGGGGGCGTGGGGATGGCTACACCTTC. The chain uses TRBV19 and TRBJ1-2; 10 bases are a match to TRBD1. The CDR3 runs 15 residues. Unmatched junction bases numbered 11, after V lost 7 bases and J lost 6 bases. The germline V gene encodes CDR1 LNHDA and CDR2 SQIVND (reference sequence).